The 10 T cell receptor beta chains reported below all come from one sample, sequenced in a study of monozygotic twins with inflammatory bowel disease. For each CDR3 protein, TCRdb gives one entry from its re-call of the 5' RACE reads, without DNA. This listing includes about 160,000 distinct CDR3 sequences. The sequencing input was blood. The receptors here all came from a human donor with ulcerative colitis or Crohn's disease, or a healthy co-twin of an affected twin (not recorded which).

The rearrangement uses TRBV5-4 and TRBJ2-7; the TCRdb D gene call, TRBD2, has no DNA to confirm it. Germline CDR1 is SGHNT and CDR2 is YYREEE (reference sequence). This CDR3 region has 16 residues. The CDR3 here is CASSPSGTASSYEQYF.

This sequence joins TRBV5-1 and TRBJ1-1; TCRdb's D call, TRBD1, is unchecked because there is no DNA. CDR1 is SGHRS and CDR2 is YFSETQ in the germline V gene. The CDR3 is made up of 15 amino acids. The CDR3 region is CASSLGAVMNTEAFF.

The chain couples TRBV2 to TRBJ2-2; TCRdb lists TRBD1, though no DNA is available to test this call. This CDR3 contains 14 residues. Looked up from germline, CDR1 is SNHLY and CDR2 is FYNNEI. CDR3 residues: CASKGTSNTGELFF.

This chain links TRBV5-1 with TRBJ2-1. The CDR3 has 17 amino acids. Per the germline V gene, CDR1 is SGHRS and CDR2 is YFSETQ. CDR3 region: CASSLAGNRDFYNEQFF. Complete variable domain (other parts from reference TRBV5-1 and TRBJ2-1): KAGVTQTPRYLIKTRGQQVTLSCSPISGHRSVSWYQQTPGQGLQFLFEYFSETQRNKGNFPGRFSGRQFSNSRSEMNVSTLELGDSALYLCASSLAGNRDFYNEQFFGPGTRLTVL.

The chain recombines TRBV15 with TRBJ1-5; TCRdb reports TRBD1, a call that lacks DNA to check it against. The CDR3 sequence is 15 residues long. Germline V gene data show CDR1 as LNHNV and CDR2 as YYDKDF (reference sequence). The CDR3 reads CATSRDVQAAQPQHF.

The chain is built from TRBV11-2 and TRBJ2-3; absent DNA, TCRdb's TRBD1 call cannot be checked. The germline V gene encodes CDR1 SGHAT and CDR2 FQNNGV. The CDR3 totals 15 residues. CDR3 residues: CASSFQGADTDTQYF.

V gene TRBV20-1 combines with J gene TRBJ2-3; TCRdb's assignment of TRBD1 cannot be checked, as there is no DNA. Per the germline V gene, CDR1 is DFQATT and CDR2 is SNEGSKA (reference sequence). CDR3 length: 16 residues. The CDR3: CSARSPGRHDPDTQYF.

The CDR3 region is CSARDDRAAGTEAFF. The chain is built from TRBV20-1 and TRBJ1-1; without DNA, the TCRdb call of TRBD1 cannot be checked. Germline V lookup: CDR1 DFQATT, CDR2 SNEGSKA (reference sequence). The CDR3 contains 15 residues.

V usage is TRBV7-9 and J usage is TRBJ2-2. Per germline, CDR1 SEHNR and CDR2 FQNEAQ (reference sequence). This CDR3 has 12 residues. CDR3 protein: CASSPRSGELFF.

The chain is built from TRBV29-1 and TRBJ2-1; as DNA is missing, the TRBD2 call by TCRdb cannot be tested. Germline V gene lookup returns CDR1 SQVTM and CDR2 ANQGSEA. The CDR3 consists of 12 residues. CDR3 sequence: CSVSSLYNEQFF.